Sequencing of this T cell receptor beta chain was carried out in a study of T cell clonality in common variable immunodeficiency. Heparinized whole blood, 5 to 8 ml, came from each donor. Equal genomic DNA amounts from CVID and control samples were sequenced. Using immunoSEQ multiplex PCR, the repertoire was profiled, and TCRdb retains in-frame clones only, with some absent. This repertoire holds tens of thousands of clones, and none appear only once. Study results and limitations: TCRbeta clonality was increased in CVID versus healthy controls. Fewer deletions and N-nucleotide insertions were reportedly seen in common variable immunodeficiency TCR beta sequences.

The CDR3 has 12 residues. Germline CDR1 is DFQATT and CDR2 is SNEGSKA (reference sequence). This clone was counted at least ten times. Antigen: not known. The sequenced fragment ends 3 residues before the CDR3 boundary, so the rest is inferred from the germline J gene. The TCR comes from a person aged 18-70 years in good health. The chain recombines TRBV20-1 with TRBJ1-2; 7 bases agree with TRBD1. Sequenced: peripheral blood mononuclear cells. The CDR3 loop is CSASGDSEGYTF. Partial CDR3 DNA: TGCAGTGCTAGTGGGGACAGCGAGGGC.